This is a list of T cell receptor beta chains from one sample in a study of T cells expressing NK-cell markers. TCRdb re-called the 5' RACE reads; one entry per CDR3 protein, DNA not given. This repertoire includes about 150,000 distinct CDR3 sequences. Sequenced sample: blood T cells: a sorted CD56 or NKG2C T cell subset, CD4+ or CD8+ T cells, or bulk PBMC T cells (not recorded which). The receptors shown here come from a woman aged 45 to 65 in good health. The CDR3 runs from the conserved cysteine through the conserved F or W. Each record gives: V gene, J gene, CDR3 protein.

v_gene: TRBV15; j_gene: TRBJ2-1; CDR3aa: CATSRTDLYNEQFF
v_gene: TRBV12-3/TRBV12-4; j_gene: TRBJ2-3; CDR3aa: CASSLGGASTDTQYF
v_gene: TRBV19; j_gene: TRBJ2-1; CDR3aa: CASSIGSSSYNEQFF
v_gene: TRBV5-1; j_gene: TRBJ1-2; CDR3aa: CASSLEAGYGYTF
v_gene: TRBV7-9; j_gene: TRBJ2-1; CDR3aa: CASSSTSMEQFF
v_gene: TRBV3-1; j_gene: TRBJ2-7; CDR3aa: CASSQGRGRGPYEQYF
v_gene: TRBV5-1; j_gene: TRBJ2-7; CDR3aa: CASSAGPHSTQTYEQYF
v_gene: TRBV24-1; j_gene: TRBJ2-2; CDR3aa: CATSRDANTGELFF
v_gene: TRBV12-3/TRBV12-4; j_gene: TRBJ1-1; CDR3aa: CASSSRTGRNTEAFF
v_gene: TRBV5-1; j_gene: TRBJ1-1; CDR3aa: CASSSKTDEAFF
v_gene: TRBV4-2; j_gene: TRBJ2-5; CDR3aa: CASSQVPAQETQYF
v_gene: TRBV19; j_gene: TRBJ1-2; CDR3aa: CASSIAGGYTF
v_gene: TRBV6-5; j_gene: TRBJ2-5; CDR3aa: CASTTEGPPIAGGVGQTQYF
v_gene: TRBV20-1; j_gene: TRBJ1-1; CDR3aa: CSAGRGQLNTEAFF
v_gene: TRBV25-1; j_gene: TRBJ2-2; CDR3aa: CASGRWVGELFF
v_gene: TRBV10-3; j_gene: TRBJ2-7; CDR3aa: CAISSPGLGYHEQYF
v_gene: TRBV7-9; j_gene: TRBJ2-3; CDR3aa: CASSLPPKGGFSTDTQYF
v_gene: TRBV5-1; j_gene: TRBJ1-1; CDR3aa: CASTTTTGGLAEAFF
v_gene: TRBV6-5; j_gene: TRBJ2-5; CDR3aa: CASSSTAGLGETQYF
v_gene: TRBV11-2; j_gene: TRBJ2-1; CDR3aa: CASSHTLGFNEQFF
v_gene: TRBV20-1; j_gene: TRBJ2-1; CDR3aa: CSTKREDSYNEQFF
v_gene: TRBV4-1; j_gene: TRBJ1-5; CDR3aa: CASSQTGDSSPQHF
v_gene: TRBV20-1; j_gene: TRBJ2-7; CDR3aa: CSALIAGSSYEQYF
v_gene: TRBV29-1; j_gene: TRBJ1-2; CDR3aa: CSLEDRDTNYGYTF
v_gene: TRBV11-2; j_gene: TRBJ2-7; CDR3aa: CASSLDRAERPGLDYEQYF
v_gene: TRBV12-5; j_gene: TRBJ2-1; CDR3aa: CASGLPGASYNEQFF
v_gene: TRBV20-1; j_gene: TRBJ2-5; CDR3aa: CSARSGLAGGPQETQYF
v_gene: TRBV3-1; j_gene: TRBJ2-3; CDR3aa: CASSQGTPGGSADTQYF
v_gene: TRBV20-1; j_gene: TRBJ2-2; CDR3aa: CSARDELAGGPDGELFF
v_gene: TRBV20-1; j_gene: TRBJ2-7; CDR3aa: CSARGTAEQYF
v_gene: TRBV12-3/TRBV12-4; j_gene: TRBJ2-3; CDR3aa: CASRPTGGVGDTQYF
v_gene: TRBV5-6; j_gene: TRBJ2-7; CDR3aa: CASSQTQGLTSYEQYF
v_gene: TRBV25-1; j_gene: TRBJ1-1; CDR3aa: CASSEFGTGMNTEAFF
v_gene: TRBV30; j_gene: TRBJ2-1; CDR3aa: CAWNPSDNEQFF
v_gene: TRBV7-8; j_gene: TRBJ2-5; CDR3aa: CASSLGQGSQETQYF
v_gene: TRBV6-2/TRBV6-3; j_gene: TRBJ2-1; CDR3aa: CASSYSSSAGGKDNEQFF